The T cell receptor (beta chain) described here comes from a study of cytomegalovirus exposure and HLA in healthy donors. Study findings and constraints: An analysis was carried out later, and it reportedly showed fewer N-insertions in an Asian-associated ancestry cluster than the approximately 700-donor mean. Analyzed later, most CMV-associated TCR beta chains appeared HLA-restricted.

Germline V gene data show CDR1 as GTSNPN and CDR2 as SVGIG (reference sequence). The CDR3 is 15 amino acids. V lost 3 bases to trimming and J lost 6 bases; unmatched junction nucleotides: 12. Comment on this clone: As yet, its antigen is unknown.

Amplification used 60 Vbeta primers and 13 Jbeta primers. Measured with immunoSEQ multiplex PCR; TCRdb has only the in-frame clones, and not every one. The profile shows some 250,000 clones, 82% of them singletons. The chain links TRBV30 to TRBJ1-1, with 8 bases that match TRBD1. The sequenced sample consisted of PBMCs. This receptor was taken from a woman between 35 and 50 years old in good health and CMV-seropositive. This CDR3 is CAWSGDRGMGAEAFF. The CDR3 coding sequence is TGTGCCTGGAGCGGAGACAGGGGAATGGGCGCTGAAGCTTTCTTT.